This T cell receptor (beta chain) comes out of a study of cytomegalovirus exposure and HLA in healthy donors. The assay was immunoSEQ multiplex PCR, and TCRdb's table has in-frame clones only and misses some. The data hold some 170,000 clones, with around 85% observed a single time. The V and J ends lost 2 bases and 5 bases respectively, with 8 bases between them. Germline loops: CDR1 SGHKS, CDR2 YYEKEE (reference sequence). The CDR3 totals 12 residues. The receptor was derived from a woman aged 30 to 39 in good health and CMV-seronegative. The chain joins TRBV5-5 to TRBJ2-7; the D is unclear. The sample taken for sequencing was PBMCs. The CDR3 reads CASSLSPHEQYF. Written as DNA, the CDR3 is TGTGCCAGCAGCTTATCCCCCCACGAGCAGTACTTC.